This T cell receptor beta chain was documented in a study of blood T cell repertoires in COVID-19 (dated by TCRdb to the early 2020s). For the wider study: The collaborator samples originated in the United States, Italy and Spain and spanned the acute and convalescent phases of COVID-19. The prospective study material was composed of cDNA or gDNA derived from T cells, B-cell-depleted T cells, or PBMCs. Subjects who had been exposed to COVID-19, were actively infected with it, or had recovered from it provided the deeply sampled blood TCRbeta repertoires that made up the dataset. The repertoires were released in a freely available public database intended as a resource for research on the immune response to SARS-CoV-2. Samples came from the ongoing ImmuneRACE study (first 160 participants) plus 1,254 subjects from 6 global collaborators. The sample metadata nearly always contained a de-identified subject ID, COVID-19 status, age in years and sex. Where available, HLA class I and class II types were taken from metadata supplied by the sample provider and were not determined by assay-based typing. What the study reported, not specific to this receptor: How much clinical and demographic metadata was included differed by source and by participant, and the metadata was provided uncurated.

TCRbeta CDR3 regions were amplified from genomic DNA by means of the immunoSEQ Assay, a bias-controlled multiplex PCR. As for the authors' bioinformatics: The number of nucleated cells in each sample was estimated from the amplification of reference gene primers within the assay. Sequence reads were collapsed and filtered to measure the absolute abundance of every unique TCRbeta CDR3 rearrangement. For each sample, productive Simpson clonality was calculated by taking the square root of Simpson's diversity index across productive rearrangements. As stored in TCRdb, this immuneACCESS dataset retains in-frame rearrangements with V and J assigned. A fraction of the clones does not appear; measured against another copy, unresolved V genes explain less than half of the discrepancy, and the remainder lacks a known reason. V and J calls and clone size are copied from that table; D and trimming were computed from the DNA. The table for this sample lists over 200,000 clones; 86% of them were counted only once. Jointly, the top ten make up around a tenth of the sample.

After removal of 1 base from V and 3 bases from J, the junction retains 5 bases not matched to a gene. There are 15 amino acids in the CDR3, from cysteine to phenylalanine inclusive. The retained sequence is limited to the CDR3, 45 bases, with the frame set at the first base. The germline V gene yields SGHRS for CDR1 and YFSETQ for CDR2. One collaborating source in Seattle enrolled patients during active infection and followed them longitudinally through the course of disease. Collaborating institutions collected whole blood in K2EDTA tubes following their own protocols. Collaborator samples were shipped for TCRbeta analysis as frozen whole blood, isolated PBMCs, or DNA extracted from either sample type. Of note for this clone: Its cognate antigen has yet to be identified. Per-base qualities were not stored, and no clone one base away is much larger.

The TCR sequence derives from a man aged 50-59 years with COVID-19, enrolled during active disease. The chain is assembled from TRBV5-1 and TRBJ2-5; 8 central bases correspond to TRBD2. The sequencing sample was made of peripheral blood. The CDR3 here reads CASSLTAGVEETQYF. DNA sequence: TGCGCCAGCAGCTTGACAGCGGGAGTTGAAGAGACCCAGTACTTC.